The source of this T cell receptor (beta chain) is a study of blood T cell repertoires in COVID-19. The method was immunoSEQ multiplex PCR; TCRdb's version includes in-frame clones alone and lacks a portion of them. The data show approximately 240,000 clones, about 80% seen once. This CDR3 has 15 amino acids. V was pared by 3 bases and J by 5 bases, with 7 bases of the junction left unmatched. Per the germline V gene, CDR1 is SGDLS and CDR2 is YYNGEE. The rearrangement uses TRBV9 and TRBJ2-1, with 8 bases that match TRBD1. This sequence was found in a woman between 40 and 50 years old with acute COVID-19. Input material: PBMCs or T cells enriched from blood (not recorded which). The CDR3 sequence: CASSEWDRIDNEQFF. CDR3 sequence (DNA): TGTGCCAGCAGCGAATGGGACAGGATAGACAATGAGCAGTTCTTC.